The clone carrying this T cell receptor (beta chain) occurred a few times. A TCRbeta library incorporating unique molecular identifiers was prepared. TCRdb reanalysed the PCR reads using MiXCR and keeps one entry per CDR3 protein. The sample shows 450,000 to 600,000 distinct CDR3 sequences, 10% to 15% of them seen only once. This entry comes from a study of T-cell reconstitution after alpha-beta-depleted transplantation in children. Germline V gene data show CDR1 as MNHEY and CDR2 as SMNVEV (reference sequence). The CDR3 has 15 amino acids. Trimming left V 1 base short and J 14 bases short, with 18 bases between.

The chain is built from TRBV27 and TRBJ1-6; TRBD1 might be the D (5 bases). The starting material was PBMCs, mostly from graft donor cells, obtained 360 days after TCRalphabeta/CD19-depleted stem cell transplant. The receptor was isolated from a male patient younger than 18 who had a stem cell transplant for acute myeloid leukemia, so the T cells may come from the graft donor. In nucleotides, the CDR3 is TGTGCCAGCAGTTTATTAAGGCCAGGGAATACGGCCCTCCACTTT. Its translation is CASSLLRPGNTALHF.